The text below deals with one T cell receptor beta chain. Its antigen is not yet known. No clone much larger than this one lies a single base away; base qualities are absent. This sample stems from a study of PD-1 blockade in classical Hodgkin lymphoma (dated by TCRdb to the early 2020s). Study-wide context: Nivolumab dosing was 3 mg/kg intravenously every 2 weeks, continuing until either disease progression or unacceptable toxicity. The study used TCR beta sequencing and CyTOF to define a peripheral blood immune signature of response to PD-1 blockade in classical Hodgkin lymphoma.

The Qiagen DNeasy kit was used to extract genomic DNA both from unsorted PBMCs and from the negatively selected CD4+ and CD8+ fractions. Amplification of TCR beta CDR3 regions was done by immunoSEQ multiplex PCR with primers that anneal to V and J segments. Amplification bias was minimized using a synthetic immune receptor repertoire, and residual bias was removed computationally after sequencing. Per the original workflow: Custom Python scripts were used to quantify repertoire diversity as the Shannon entropy index. The unsorted, CD4+ and CD8+ repertoires were each analyzed separately, with the exception of combined analyses, where CD4+ and CD8+ sequences were merged in silico. Clonal expansion was defined as at least a 2-fold frequency increase after treatment relative to C1D1, with a pseudocount of 0.5 for undetected baseline clones. Singleton clones were defined as clones with 0 or 1 copy at C1D1, and non-singleton clones were defined as clones with 2 or more copies. Clones expanded in unsorted samples were annotated as CD4+, CD8+ or unknown by matching protein sequences in sorted samples from the same patient. Diversity changes from C1D1 to C4D1 were tested in paired samples using Wilcoxon tests. TCRdb took this table from immuneACCESS and kept in-frame rearrangements with V and J called. Such tables lack part of the clones; where checked against another copy, unresolved V genes explain under half of the gap, and the rest is unexplained. The DNA was the basis for D and trimming; V, J and clone size are from that table. The sample table shows fewer than 55,000 clones, and 80% are seen once. Of the sample, about 20% falls within the top ten clones.

The investigation overall reported the following: By C4D1, a significant rise was seen in CD4+ TCR diversity but not in CD8+ TCR diversity (p=0.0027 vs p=0.16), and the rise was most apparent among complete responders (p=0.02). Patients starting nivolumab less than 1 year after ASCT had lower diversity and were excluded from later analyses to avoid confounding by immune reconstitution. Among trial patients, those achieving complete response had baseline diversity similar to that of newly diagnosed patients, while diversity was significantly lower in partial responders and progressors. Baseline TCR diversity was reported to be lower in newly diagnosed patients than in healthy donors and to be lower still in relapsed/refractory patients. The study was limited to a single clinical trial cohort, and causes of repertoire differences, possibly disease activity or prior therapy, remained undefined.

The time point label here, explained by the study, means: cycle 4 day 1 (C4D1), after 5 to 7 weeks of nivolumab. All trial patients had relapsed after autologous stem cell transplantation, with cohorts A, B and C differing in prior brentuximab vedotin exposure. The trial cohort was composed of about 53 patients with relapsed/refractory classical Hodgkin lymphoma, for whom complete response, partial response or progressive disease was recorded as best overall response. Single-agent nivolumab was administered to trial patients in the multi-cohort phase II CheckMate 205 trial. Best overall response was determined by an independent review committee according to the 2007 International Working Group response criteria. Trial PBMCs were collected just before the start of nivolumab (C1D1) and during therapy at cycle 2 day 1 and cycle 4 day 1. Peripheral blood was collected in 8 mL Vacutainer Cell Preparation Tubes, from which PBMCs were isolated by centrifugation and then cryopreserved.

From the germline V gene, CDR1 is KGHSY and CDR2 is FQNENV. The CDR3 measures 12 amino acids from cysteine to phenylalanine. This entry keeps only the CDR3 DNA: 36 bases, framed from base 1. V drops 0 bases and J drops 5 bases, leaving 5 bases in between. Rearrangement joined TRBV16 to TRBJ2-7, with no reliable assignment of the D segment. Sequences were derived from peripheral blood mononuclear cells (PBMCs), sampled before the fourth cycle of nivolumab. This clonotype was sampled from a human donor with classical Hodgkin lymphoma. CDR3 protein: CASSQSFHEQYF. The DNA sequence is given as TGTGCCAGCAGCCAATCTTTCCACGAGCAGTACTTC.